The next 22 T cell receptor beta chains were all read from a single sample in a study of CD8 T cells in Susac syndrome. RNA in amounts of roughly 0.5 to 1 ug was reverse transcribed with random hexamers. TCRdb fed the immunoSEQ multiplex PCR reads into MiXCR, producing one record per CDR3 protein. The sample lists tens of thousands of distinct CDR3 sequences; just under 95% were seen once. What was sequenced was CD8+ T cells from PBMCs. Receptor source: a human donor with Susac syndrome.

This chain joins TRBV6-5 and TRBJ2-7, with D possibly TRBD1 on 5 matching bases. V shed 0 bases and J shed 2 bases, with 11 bases lying between them. Germline CDR1 reads MNHEY; CDR2 reads SVGAGI. The CDR3 length is 15 residues. The DNA for the CDR3 is TGTGCCAGCAGTTACTCAGGGGCAACGGCCTACGAGCAGTACTTC. It is translated as CASSYSGATAYEQYF.

The rearrangement links TRBV28 to TRBJ2-7, with D hard to call. The germline gives CDR1 MDHEN, CDR2 SYDVKM. Trimming pared 6 bases from V and 2 bases from J, leaving 20 bases between. The CDR3 length is 16 residues. CDR3 in amino acids: CASRVNMEKPTYEQYF. Here the CDR3 DNA reads TGTGCCAGCAGAGTAAATATGGAGAAACCAACCTACGAGCAGTACTTC.

The gene calls are TRBV5-1 and TRBJ1-2; the D gene is possibly TRBD1 (5 bases). Deletions cut 2 bases from V and 4 bases from J, with 15 bases between. Germline V gene lookup returns CDR1 SGHRS and CDR2 YFSETQ. The CDR3 is 15 residues long. CDR3 coding DNA: TGCGCCAGCAGCTTTTCGGGGCAGCCTCCCTATGGCTACACCTTC. This encodes CASSFSGQPPYGYTF.

The chain couples TRBV6-5 to TRBJ1-1; 8 bases match TRBD1. The CDR3 runs 14 residues. Trimming at V came to 2 bases and at J to 11 bases, leaving 10 bases not matched to a gene. The V gene's germline CDR1 is MNHEY and CDR2 SVGAGI. CDR3 sequence: CASSYGTGAAGAFF. As DNA, the CDR3 is TGTGCCAGCAGTTACGGGACAGGCGCTGCTGGGGCTTTCTTT.

This clonotype was picked up one time. The chain carries TRBV5-1 and TRBJ2-7; 7 nucleotides line up with TRBD1. V lost 3 bases and J lost 3; bases outside the gene matches: 9. This CDR3 spans 15 amino acids. Germline loops: CDR1 SGHRS, CDR2 YFSETQ. CDR3 protein: CASSSPDRIGYEQYF. CDR3 nucleotides: TGCGCCAGCAGCTCTCCGGACAGGATTGGCTACGAGCAGTACTTC.

This clonotype was observed a single time. The gene calls are TRBV5-5 and TRBJ1-5; no firm D call. V shed 0 bases and J shed 5 bases, with 12 bases lying between them. Germline V lookup: CDR1 SGHKS, CDR2 YYEKEE (reference sequence). This CDR3 has 15 amino acids. The chain's CDR3 is CASSLADGGYQPQHF. The CDR3 region has the DNA TGTGCCAGCAGCTTGGCGGACGGTGGATATCAGCCCCAGCATTTT.

This clonotype was found once. V is TRBV7-9 and J is TRBJ1-2, with D tentatively TRBD1 (5 bases). Trimming removed 7 bases at V and 4 bases at J, with 16 bases between. CDR1 is SEHNR and CDR2 is FQNEAQ in the germline V gene (reference sequence). This CDR3 has 14 residues. The CDR3 sequence: CASTPGMLGYGYTF. CDR3 bases: TGTGCCAGCACCCCAGGGATGCTTGGCTATGGCTACACCTTC.

The chain links TRBV5-6 to TRBJ2-3; the D gene is possibly TRBD2 (6 bases). Germline V gives CDR1 SGHDT, CDR2 YYEEEE. The CDR3 extends over 16 amino acids. Trimming removed 4 bases at V and 1 base at J, with 16 bases between. This chain's CDR3 is CASSIQGLFGTDTQYF. CDR3 coding DNA: TGTGCCAGCAGCATTCAGGGACTTTTCGGCACAGATACGCAGTATTTT. Full variable domain (remainder filled in from reference TRBV5-6 and TRBJ2-3): DAGVTQSPTHLIKTRGQQVTLRCSPKSGHDTVSWYQQALGQGPQFIFQYYEEEERQRGNFPDRFSGHQFPNYSSELNVNALLLGDSALYLCASSIQGLFGTDTQYFGPGTRLTVL.

The gene calls are TRBV6-5 and TRBJ1-1; no definite D call. The CDR3 loop spans 11 amino acids. V was pared by 0 bases and J by 7 bases, with 3 bases between. The germline CDR1 and CDR2 sequences are MNHEY and SVGAGI. CDR3 nucleotide sequence: TGTGCCAGCAGTTACTCGGGTGAAGCTTTCTTT. It translates to CASSYSGEAFF.

The rearrangement uses TRBV7-9 and TRBJ2-1; no definite D call. The germline V gene has CDR1 SEHNR and CDR2 FQNEAQ (reference sequence). The length of the CDR3 is 14 residues. V shed 1 base and J shed 9 bases, with 13 bases lying between them. The DNA of the CDR3 is TGTGCCAGCAGCTTAGATCTGGGGTTGGGTGAGCAGTTCTTC. This codes for CASSLDLGLGEQFF.

The chain recombines TRBV7-9 with TRBJ2-2; 8 bases align to TRBD1. This CDR3 spans 16 amino acids. Germline-derived CDR1 and CDR2 are SEHNR and FQNEAQ (reference sequence). V shed 2 bases, J shed 7 bases, and the junction held 9 bases outside the gene matches. This CDR3 reads CASSLYFPGGSGELFF. DNA for the CDR3: TGTGCCAGCAGCTTATATTTTCCAGGGGGCAGCGGGGAGCTGTTTTTT.

The chain combines TRBV11-1 with TRBJ2-1, with a possible D match to TRBD1 (6 bases). CDR1 and CDR2 (germline): SGHAT, FQDESV (reference sequence). This CDR3 contains 13 residues. With 4 bases removed from V and 3 bases from J, the gap between germline ends came to 7 bases. This CDR3 is CASSWGRYNEQFF. In nucleotides, the CDR3 is TGTGCCAGCAGCTGGGGGCGCTACAATGAGCAGTTCTTC.

The chain recombines TRBV7-2 with TRBJ2-4, with D unresolved. Trimming took off 2 bases at V and 8 bases at J, with 22 bases between the two ends. This CDR3 region has 17 residues. Germline V lookup: CDR1 SGHTA, CDR2 FQGNSA. This CDR3 reads CASSLILGPPVRDIQYF. DNA of the CDR3: TGTGCCAGCAGCTTAATACTCGGGCCCCCCGTCCGGGACATTCAGTACTTC.

The chain employs TRBV14 and TRBJ1-2; 11 bases are a match to TRBD1. This CDR3 contains 16 residues. From germline, CDR1 is SGHDN and CDR2 FVKESK. After removal of 4 bases from V and 6 bases from J, the junction contained 10 bases not matched to a gene. CDR3 loop: CASSRRTGGAKDGYTF. The CDR3 DNA is TGTGCCAGCAGCCGAAGGACAGGGGGCGCGAAAGATGGCTACACCTTC.

This chain connects TRBV13 to TRBJ1-6; possibly TRBD1 for D (5 bases). Trimming pared 4 bases from V and 6 bases from J, leaving 10 bases between. CDR1 and CDR2 (germline): PRHDT, FYEKMQ (reference sequence). The CDR3 extends over 14 amino acids. CDR3 protein: CASSSGPRNSPLHF. DNA for the CDR3: TGTGCCAGCAGCTCGGGACCGCGTAATTCACCCCTCCACTTT.

The rearrangement uses TRBV27 and TRBJ1-2, with a weak D call TRBD1 (5 bases). CDR1 is MNHEY, CDR2 SMNVEV, per germline (reference sequence). V lost 6 bases to trimming and J lost 1 base, with 18 bases between them. CDR3 size: 16 residues. CDR3 DNA: TGTGCCAGCAGCGAAAAAAGTCCGGGGGATAACTATGGCTACACCTTC. It specifies CASSEKSPGDNYGYTF.

The chain recombines TRBV6-5 with TRBJ2-5, with 8 bases lining up with TRBD1. Trimming took 8 bases from V and 5 from J; bases not matched to a gene: 13. This CDR3 has 15 residues. The germline V gene has CDR1 MNHEY and CDR2 SVGAGI. In nucleotides, the CDR3 is TGTGCCAGCGGTTGGACAGGGTTCGGTGGGGAGACCCAGTACTTC. This gives the protein CASGWTGFGGETQYF.

The chain employs TRBV25-1 and TRBJ2-5, with a possible D match to TRBD1 (5 bases). This CDR3 has 15 residues. V was clipped by 9 bases and J by 2 bases, with 19 bases between them. Germline V gives CDR1 MGHDK, CDR2 SYGVNS. This chain's CDR3 is CASGVGRAPQETQYF. CDR3 nucleotide sequence: TGTGCCAGTGGGGTGGGCAGGGCACCACAAGAGACCCAGTACTTC.

The chain joins TRBV12-3 or TRBV12-4 to TRBJ2-1, with D maybe TRBD2 (6 bases). The CDR3 sequence is 12 residues long. The germline V and J ends were trimmed by 5 bases and 8 bases, with 10 bases remaining between them. The CDR3 coding sequence is TGTGCCAGCAGTCTGGGGACTGATGAGCAGTTCTTC. Protein product: CASSLGTDEQFF.

The chain links TRBV7-9 to TRBJ2-1, with no clear D. The CDR3 consists of 16 residues. From germline, CDR1 is SEHNR and CDR2 FQNEAQ (reference sequence). V dropped 4 bases and J dropped 2 bases, with 15 bases sitting between them. CDR3 amino acids: CASSSNPPSPYNEQFF. The CDR3 coding sequence is TGTGCCAGCAGCTCTAACCCTCCATCCCCCTACAATGAGCAGTTCTTC.

This chain connects TRBV27 to TRBJ2-7; unclear D gene. This CDR3 spans 15 amino acids. From germline, CDR1 is MNHEY and CDR2 SMNVEV (reference sequence). V lost 5 bases and J 3 bases, leaving 17 bases between the germline ends. This CDR3 is CASSVLPAGVYEQYF. The CDR3 coding sequence is TGTGCCAGCAGTGTCCTCCCGGCAGGAGTCTACGAGCAGTACTTC.

This chain joins TRBV28 and TRBJ2-3, with 9 bases matching TRBD2. Unmatched junction bases numbered 10, after V lost 5 bases and J lost 13 bases. In germline, CDR1 is MDHEN, CDR2 SYDVKM. The CDR3 extends over 13 amino acids. DNA for the CDR3: TGTGCCAGCAGTCGACAGACCGGGACTAGCAAGTATTTT. Amino acids: CASSRQTGTSKYF.